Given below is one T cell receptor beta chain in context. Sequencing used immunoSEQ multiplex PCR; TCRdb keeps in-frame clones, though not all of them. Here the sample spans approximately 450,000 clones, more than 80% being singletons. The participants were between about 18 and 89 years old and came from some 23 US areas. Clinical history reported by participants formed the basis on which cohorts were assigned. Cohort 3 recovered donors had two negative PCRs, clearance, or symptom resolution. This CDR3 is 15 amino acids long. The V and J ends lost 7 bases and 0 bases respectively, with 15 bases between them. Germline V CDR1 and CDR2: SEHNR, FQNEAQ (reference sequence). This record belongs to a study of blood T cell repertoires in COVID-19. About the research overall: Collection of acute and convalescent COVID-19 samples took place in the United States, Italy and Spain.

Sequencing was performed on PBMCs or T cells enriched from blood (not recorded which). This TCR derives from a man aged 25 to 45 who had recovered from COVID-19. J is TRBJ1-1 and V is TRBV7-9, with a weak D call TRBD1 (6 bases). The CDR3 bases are TGTGCCAGCACCTTGGGGGGACACCTGAACACTGAAGCTTTCTTT. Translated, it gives CASTLGGHLNTEAFF.